Shown below are 23 T cell receptor beta chains from a single sample sequenced in a study of technical replicates of blood from a few donors. Measured with immunoSEQ multiplex PCR; TCRdb has only the in-frame clones, and not every one. The sample includes 78,000 or so clones, approximately 89% of them seen just once. The source material was T cells isolated from PBMCs. The receptors here all came from a human donor in good health.

This clone was seen only once. V is TRBV29-1 and J is TRBJ1-2, with 7 bases fitting TRBD1. Unmatched junction bases numbered 7, after V lost 6 bases and J lost 6 bases. In germline, CDR1 is SQVTM, CDR2 ANQGSEA. The CDR3 consists of 12 residues. The DNA for the CDR3 is TGCAGCGTCAACGACAGGGTCAATGGCTACACCTTC. Protein sequence: CSVNDRVNGYTF.

This clone was seen only once. The gene calls are TRBV19 and TRBJ2-7; possibly TRBD2 for D (7 bases). Germline CDR1 reads LNHDA; CDR2 reads SQIVND (reference sequence). CDR3 length: 14 amino acids. With 3 bases removed from V and 3 bases from J, the gap between germline ends came to 12 bases. As DNA, the CDR3 is TGTGCCAGTAGTATGGGGGGGGCTTTCTACGAGCAGTACTTC. This sequence encodes CASSMGGAFYEQYF. Together with reference TRBV19 and TRBJ2-7, the CDR3 gives the full variable domain: DGGITQSPKYLFRKEGQNVTLSCEQNLNHDAMYWYRQDPGQGLRLIYYSQIVNDFQKGDIAEGYSVSREKKESFPLTVTSAQKNPTAFYLCASSMGGAFYEQYFGPGTRLTVT.

The V and J genes are TRBV2 and TRBJ2-2, with a possible D match to TRBD1 (5 bases). Germline loops: CDR1 SNHLY, CDR2 FYNNEI. The CDR3 sequence is 12 residues long. V lost 3 bases and J lost 6, with 5 bases in between. The CDR3 here is CASSEGPGELFF. For the CDR3, the DNA is TGTGCCAGCAGTGAGGGGCCCGGGGAGCTGTTTTTT.

CDR3 in DNA: TGTGCCAGCAGCTTAGTACCGGGAAGGTATACTGAAGCTTTCTTT. Protein: CASSLVPGRYTEAFF. V gene TRBV11-2 combines with J gene TRBJ1-1; D unresolved. From germline, CDR1 is SGHAT and CDR2 FQNNGV. V shed 1 base and J shed 5 bases, with 14 bases lying between them. This CDR3 spans 15 amino acids.

J is TRBJ2-3 and V is TRBV10-3, with TRBD2 matching over 11 bases. This CDR3 region has 19 residues. Germline CDR1 reads ENHRY; CDR2 reads SYGVKD. V shed 0 bases and J 1 base; nucleotides not matched to a gene: 9. The CDR3 loop reads CAISESIIAGGPGTDTQYF. CDR3 nucleotide sequence: TGTGCCATCAGTGAGTCGATAATAGCGGGAGGGCCGGGCACAGATACGCAGTATTTT.

The V and J genes are TRBV10-2 and TRBJ1-2; no reliable D call. CDR1 and CDR2 (germline): WSHSY, SAAADI. This CDR3 is built from 12 residues. Trimming took off 8 bases at V and 6 bases at J, with 13 bases between the two ends. The CDR3 spells CASLVGADGYTF. CDR3 nucleotides: TGCGCCAGCTTGGTGGGAGCGGATGGCTACACCTTC.

The rearrangement links TRBV7-9 to TRBJ1-1; weak D call: TRBD1 (5 bases). The germline V gene has CDR1 SEHNR and CDR2 FQNEAQ (reference sequence). V lost 5 bases, J lost 1 base, and 14 bases lay in between. The CDR3 covers 15 residues. Here the CDR3 reads CASSPRGVSNTEAFF. The DNA of the CDR3 is TGTGCCAGCAGCCCCCGGGGGGTTTCGAACACTGAAGCTTTCTTT.

The chain is built from TRBV6-1 and TRBJ2-1; D gene uncertain. The germline V and J ends were trimmed by 4 bases and 0 bases, with 10 bases remaining between them. The CDR3 is made up of 15 amino acids. Germline V gene lookup returns CDR1 MNHNS and CDR2 SASEGT. As DNA, the CDR3 is TGTGCCAGCAGTGGAAGACTCACCTCCTACAATGAGCAGTTCTTC. The encoded protein is CASSGRLTSYNEQFF.

This clone was recorded a few times. This rearrangement joins TRBV4-2 to TRBJ2-3; D perhaps matches TRBD2 (5 bases). V dropped 1 base and J dropped 0 bases, with 23 bases sitting between them. CDR3 length: 20 residues. Germline V gives CDR1 LGHNA, CDR2 YNFKEQ. The DNA for the CDR3 is TGTGCCAGCAGCCAAGTCGGATTAGCGCACACACTCTCTAGCACAGATACGCAGTATTTT. Encoded protein: CASSQVGLAHTLSSTDTQYF.

The J gene is TRBJ2-2, the V gene TRBV29-1, with TRBD2 matching 7 bases. Germline trimming cut 2 bases from V and 1 base from J; bases unmatched to any gene: 7. There are 16 residues in the CDR3. Germline V gene sequence: CDR1 SQVTM, CDR2 ANQGSEA. The CDR3 sequence is CSVETPRTRNTGELFF. Here the CDR3 DNA reads TGCAGCGTTGAAACGCCCCGGACTAGGAACACCGGGGAGCTGTTTTTT.

The gene calls are TRBV28 and TRBJ1-1; the match to TRBD1 covers 9 bases. The V and J ends lost 6 bases and 3 bases, in that order; junction bases with no gene match: 2. CDR1 and CDR2 from the germline V gene are MDHEN and SYDVKM. CDR3 length: 13 amino acids. Written as DNA, the CDR3 is TGTGCCAGCAGAAGGACAGGGGACACTGAAGCTTTCTTT. Its translation: CASRRTGDTEAFF.

This chain joins TRBV13 and TRBJ1-2; D uncertain. This CDR3 contains 13 residues. Germline CDR1 reads PRHDT; CDR2 reads FYEKMQ (reference sequence). Trimming took 5 bases from V and 5 from J, leaving 12 bases between them. CDR3: CASSGRDGYGYTF. The CDR3 DNA reads TGTGCCAGCAGCGGAAGAGACGGGTATGGCTACACCTTC.

V is TRBV10-3 and J is TRBJ1-4; 8 nucleotides agree with TRBD1. The CDR3 consists of 16 residues. From germline, CDR1 is ENHRY and CDR2 SYGVKD. J lost 6 bases, V lost 3 bases, and 9 bases had no gene match. The CDR3 sequence is CAISDYPGQVYEKLFF. In nucleotides, the CDR3 is TGTGCCATCAGTGATTACCCGGGACAGGTATATGAAAAACTGTTTTTT.

The chain links TRBV10-3 to TRBJ2-3; TRBD2 agrees at 10 bases. V lost 3 bases, J lost 3 bases, and 12 bases stayed unmatched. This CDR3 is built from 18 residues. Germline V gene sequence: CDR1 ENHRY, CDR2 SYGVKD. The CDR3 bases are TGTGCCATCAGTGACCCCGGACTAGCGGAAGAAAATACAGATACGCAGTATTTT. As protein: CAISDPGLAEENTDTQYF.

This chain connects TRBV29-1 to TRBJ2-2, with D perhaps matching TRBD2 (5 bases). This CDR3 spans 13 amino acids. Germline loops: CDR1 SQVTM, CDR2 ANQGSEA. The CDR3 is CTTVLANTGELFF. For the CDR3, the DNA is TGCACCACTGTACTAGCGAACACCGGGGAGCTGTTTTTT.

V usage is TRBV29-1 and J usage is TRBJ2-3, with D perhaps given as TRBD1 or TRBD2 (10 bases each). The CDR3 has 20 amino acids. The ends were cut back, 6 bases at V and 6 bases at J, with 37 bases in the middle. Germline loops: CDR1 SQVTM, CDR2 ANQGSEA. The CDR3 loop is CSVPLTSGTGASGRRDTQYF. CDR3 sequence (DNA): TGCAGCGTCCCCCTCACCTCCGGGACAGGGGCTAGCGGGAGACGGGATACGCAGTATTTT.

The genes are TRBV27 and TRBJ2-1; D is ambiguous. CDR1 and CDR2 from the germline V gene are MNHEY and SMNVEV (reference sequence). This CDR3 is 16 amino acids long. Between the trimmed V and J ends, which lost 1 base and 0 bases, there was a span of 10 bases. The CDR3 nucleotides read TGTGCCAGCAGTTTATTTGCGAGTGCCTCCTACAATGAGCAGTTCTTC. Amino acid sequence: CASSLFASASYNEQFF.

This chain joins TRBV19 and TRBJ1-4; the D is unclear. CDR3 length: 14 residues. Trimming shortened V by 5 bases and J by 5 bases, and 12 bases separated the two germline ends. Germline CDR1 LNHDA, CDR2 SQIVND (reference sequence). The CDR3 DNA reads as TGTGCCAGTAGTCTGACGGGGAAGAATGAAAAACTGTTTTTT. It is translated as CASSLTGKNEKLFF. Together with reference TRBV19 and TRBJ1-4, the CDR3 gives the full variable domain: DGGITQSPKYLFRKEGQNVTLSCEQNLNHDAMYWYRQDPGQGLRLIYYSQIVNDFQKGDIAEGYSVSREKKESFPLTVTSAQKNPTAFYLCASSLTGKNEKLFFGSGTQLSVL.

This chain links TRBV10-1 with TRBJ2-1; TRBD1 matches at 10 bases. Germline V CDR1 and CDR2: WNHNN, SYGVQD (reference sequence). The CDR3 covers 15 residues. V lost 6 bases, J lost 7 bases, and 9 bases stayed unmatched. Here the CDR3 DNA reads TGCGCCAGCAGCCTCAACCCGGGACAGGGGAATGAGCAGTTCTTC. The encoded protein is CASSLNPGQGNEQFF.

The rearrangement links TRBV5-1 to TRBJ2-2, with 12 bases matching TRBD2. Trimming at V came to 2 bases and at J to 4 bases, leaving 6 bases not matched to a gene. Germline CDR1 SGHRS, CDR2 YFSETQ. CDR3 length equals 17 residues. CDR3 sequence reads: CASSFRLAGEGTGELFF. The CDR3 nucleotides read TGCGCCAGCAGCTTCAGACTAGCGGGAGAGGGCACCGGGGAGCTGTTTTTT.

The chain has TRBV7-8 and TRBJ2-7, with TRBD1 matching over 9 bases. Germline CDR1 is SGHVS and CDR2 is FQNEAQ. CDR3 length: 15 amino acids. V trimming: 5 bases; J trimming: 4 bases; junction bases outside the gene matches: 9. CDR3 nucleotides: TGTGCCAGCAGCCCGTATACAGGGGGCAAGTACGAGCAGTACTTC. Residues: CASSPYTGGKYEQYF.

This clone has a single count. The V gene is TRBV28, the J gene TRBJ1-1, with TRBD1 as a possible D gene (6 bases). This CDR3 has 14 residues. V lost 5 bases and J 5 bases, leaving 15 bases between the germline ends. Germline lookup yields CDR1 MDHEN and CDR2 SYDVKM. The CDR3 DNA reads as TGTGCCAGCAGTGAAGGGGGTTTGAGGACTGAAGCTTTCTTT. Its protein is CASSEGGLRTEAFF.

The V gene is TRBV7-3, the J gene TRBJ2-7; TRBD2 agrees at 8 bases. Germline V lookup: CDR1 SGHTA, CDR2 FQGTGA. V was pared by 5 bases and J by 4 bases, with 13 bases of the junction left unmatched. The length of the CDR3 is 16 residues. The CDR3 protein is CASSRGGANRDYEQYF. The CDR3 DNA reads TGTGCCAGCAGCCGGGGGGGGGCGAACAGGGATTACGAGCAGTACTTC. Variable domain in full (rest from reference TRBV7-3 and TRBJ2-7): GAGVSQTPSNKVTEKGKYVELRCDPISGHTALYWYRQSLGQGPEFLIYFQGTGAADDSGLPNDRFFAVRPEGSVSTLKIQRTERGDSAVYLCASSRGGANRDYEQYFGPGTRLTVT.